This TCR beta chain is drawn from a study of control samples from healthy donors and cancer patients. Trimming took off 6 bases at V and 3 bases at J, with 6 bases between the two ends. This CDR3 spans 11 amino acids. Germline V gene lookup returns CDR1 MNHEY and CDR2 SMNVEV (reference sequence). Some clones are missing from TCRdb's copy, which holds only in-frame ones; the method was immunoSEQ multiplex PCR. This table holds approximately 170,000 clones, 90% found once. The sequence was obtained from a woman between 50 and 59 years old in good health. V and J are TRBV27 and TRBJ2-7; no firm D call. Sequencing input: blood. The CDR3: CASRPDYEQYF. The DNA for the CDR3 is TGTGCCAGCAGACCAGACTACGAGCAGTACTTC.